This TCR beta chain was retrieved from a study of blood T cell repertoires in COVID-19. As for the study in general: The analysed material was cDNA or gDNA that came from T cells, B-cell-depleted T cells, or PBMCs.

Trimming left V 6 bases short and J 6 bases short, with 15 bases between. The length of the CDR3 is 14 residues. CDR1 and CDR2 (germline): MNHEY, SVGAGI. Measured with immunoSEQ multiplex PCR; TCRdb has only the in-frame clones, and not every one. The profile shows some 170,000 clones, nearly 80% of them singletons. This receptor was obtained from a woman aged 70 to 79 with acute or convalescent COVID-19. The sample comprised peripheral blood. The chain joins TRBV6-5 to TRBJ1-5, with D unresolved. The CDR3: CASRGELSSQPQHF. For the CDR3, the DNA is TGTGCCAGCAGGGGTGAACTATCCAGTCAGCCCCAGCATTTT.